Listed here are 5 T cell receptor beta chains from one sample, sequenced in a study of blood T cell repertoires in COVID-19. Method: immunoSEQ multiplex PCR; TCRdb's copy keeps in-frame clones and lacks some. The table records 150,000 to 200,000 clones, more than 75% of them present only once. Sequenced input: peripheral blood. These receptors were taken from an older woman with COVID-19, enrolled during active disease.

The table lists this clone with a count of one. CDR3 in DNA: TGTGCCAGTAGTACAACCGGGACAGGGGTAGTGCCCCAGCATTTT. This translates into CASSTTGTGVVPQHF. The chain links TRBV19 to TRBJ1-5; 10 bases fit TRBD1. This CDR3 spans 15 amino acids. Germline values: CDR1 LNHDA, CDR2 SQIVND (reference sequence). The V segment lost 4 bases and the J segment 9 bases; nucleotides outside the gene matches: 9.

The rearrangement joins TRBV29-1 to TRBJ2-1; D gene ambiguous. Trimming took off 7 bases at V and 1 base at J, with 8 bases between the two ends. Germline V gene lookup returns CDR1 SQVTM and CDR2 ANQGSEA. There are 12 residues in the CDR3. In DNA, the CDR3 is TGCAGCGGGAGAGGATCCTACAATGAGCAGTTCTTC. Protein: CSGRGSYNEQFF.

This clone was seen just once. The rearrangement links TRBV5-4 to TRBJ1-1; perhaps TRBD1 as D (5 bases). The CDR3 is made up of 15 amino acids. Per the germline V gene, CDR1 is SGHNT and CDR2 is YYREEE (reference sequence). Trimming cost V 4 bases and J 1 base, with 14 bases left between them. The CDR3 DNA sequence: TGTGCCAGCAGCGATAACCGTCAGGGGAACACTGAAGCTTTCTTT. It encodes CASSDNRQGNTEAFF. Based on the CDR3 plus reference TRBV5-4 and TRBJ1-1, the full variable domain is ETGVTQSPTHLIKTRGQQVTLRCSSQSGHNTVSWYQQALGQGPQFIFQYYREEENGRGNFPPRFSGLQFPNYSSELNVNALELDDSALYLCASSDNRQGNTEAFFGQGTRLTVV.

The V gene is TRBV7-9, the J gene TRBJ1-1; maybe TRBD1 (5 bases). Germline CDR1 reads SEHNR; CDR2 reads FQNEAQ (reference sequence). The CDR3 has 13 residues. Deletions cut 2 bases from V and 4 bases from J, with 8 bases between. CDR3 sequence reads: CASSLRQGTEAFF. As DNA, the CDR3 is TGTGCCAGCAGCTTAAGGCAGGGCACTGAAGCTTTCTTT.

The V and J genes are TRBV28 and TRBJ1-4; 8 positions match TRBD1. Germline V gene data show CDR1 as MDHEN and CDR2 as SYDVKM. The CDR3 loop spans 13 amino acids. V dropped 11 bases and J dropped 7; count of bases not matched to a gene: 9. Here the CDR3 reads CAGAGGAGEKLFF. The DNA of the CDR3 is TGTGCCGGAGCAGGGGGCGCGGGTGAAAAACTGTTTTTT.